The subject of this entry is one T cell receptor beta chain. This clone has just a few counts. This receptor's antigen is unknown. Gene labels and germline sequences for this entry follow the mouse. Read coverage stops 4 residues before the CDR3 terminus; the germline J gene supplies the remainder. V lost 4 bases and J lost 4 bases; the stretch between them is 16 bases long. Measured from the cysteine to the phenylalanine, the CDR3 is 15 residues long. Sequencing covers 33 bases of the CDR3, shown here with the frame starting at base 1. Via the germline V gene (reference sequence), CDR1 is FNHDT and CDR2 SITEND. Library preparation employed the immunoSEQ multiplex PCR assay. RNA was extracted from all samples and reverse transcribed into cDNA, which served as template for TCR sequencing. First-strand cDNA was synthesized using SuperScript III with a 2:1 mix of oligo-dT and random hexamers. A synthetic immune receptor repertoire was used to gauge amplification bias, and whatever bias remained was removed computationally. Sequencing of the libraries was done on Illumina HiSeq using 60 bp reads that spanned the CDR3 and were read from J toward V. Under the source paper's analysis protocol: After raw reads were preprocessed to remove errors, the CDR3 was defined following IMGT conventions as running from the conserved cysteine to phenylalanine. Clonality was computed as 1 minus the Shannon entropy, with the entropy normalized by log2 of the number of productive unique TCRs. CD4 or CD8 identity of scalp clones was inferred by cross-referencing scalp TCRbeta sequences with sorted blood CD4 and CD8 repertoires. TCRdb's version of the immuneACCESS table is confined to in-frame rearrangements and falls short of the full clone set. An unresolved V gene accounts for under half of the shortfall where checked; the remainder is of unknown origin. V and J calls plus clone size are reproduced from that table; the DNA served to infer D and trimming. This sample has about 110,000 clones in the table, none counted a single time. About 18% of the sample is held by the ten biggest clonotypes.

This sample was included in a study of CD8+ T cells in alopecia areata (dated by TCRdb to between 2018 and 2020). Regarding the complete study: Skin from C3H/HeJ donors with spontaneous alopecia (roughly 6-13 months old) was grafted onto female C3H/HeJ recipients aged 7-10 weeks. Human TCRbeta sequencing covered scalp tissue and sorted CD4+ and CD8+ peripheral blood T cells from patchy and totalis/universalis alopecia areata patients and healthy controls. Scalp clonality was compared across normal scalp (n=4), patchy alopecia areata scalp (n=8), and alopecia totalis/universalis scalp (n=8). The study used high-throughput TCRbeta sequencing to examine T cell clonal expansion in alopecia areata, in both the C3H/HeJ mouse model and human patients. TCRbeta CDR3 regions were amplified by immunoSEQ multiplex PCR with 35 Vbeta forward and 13 Jbeta reverse primers. RNA was obtained with the PAXgene miRNA kit for fixed scalp, the miRNeasy kit for PBMCs, and the RNeasy kit for mouse skin. Overall study results and their limits: Scalp TCR repertoire analysis is complicated because resident alphabeta T cells in normal human skin are also sequenced, whereas mouse skin is dominated by gammadelta T cells. Lesional scalp, especially in alopecia totalis/universalis, showed higher clonality and more expanded CD8+ clones than normal scalp, suggesting antigenic drive. Shared TCR sequences between patients were less evident than in mice, which may be partly attributable to HLA diversity in the patient population.

This sequence uses TRBV19 and TRBJ2-3; TRBD1 is a weak D gene call, 6 bases matching. The sequencing sample was made of lesional skin. The receptor was derived from a C3H/HeJ mouse with alopecia areata. The MHC haplotype carried by mice of this strain is H2-k. The sequenced CDR3 bases are TGTGCCAGCAGTCCTATCTCGGGACATCCAGAA. This sequence encodes CASSPISGHPE. In full, the CDR3 is CASSPISGHPETLYF.